The 29 T cell receptor beta chains in this list originate from one sample, sequenced in a study of cytomegalovirus exposure and HLA in healthy donors. The PCR employed 60 Vbeta primers together with 13 Jbeta primers. Measured with immunoSEQ multiplex PCR; TCRdb has only the in-frame clones, and not every one. The sample records tens of thousands of clones, roughly 72% being singletons. The sample was PBMCs. These receptors came from a woman between 50 and 59 years old in good health and CMV-seropositive.

The rearrangement links TRBV19 to TRBJ2-7; TRBD2 aligns across 8 bases. V gave up 4 bases and J gave up 5 bases; unmatched junction bases: 4. This CDR3 contains 13 residues. Per germline, CDR1 LNHDA and CDR2 SQIVND (reference sequence). Here the CDR3 DNA reads TGTGCCAGTAGTACAGGACTAGCCCACGAGCAGTACTTC. Translation: CASSTGLAHEQYF.

The chain links TRBV4-3 to TRBJ2-1; TRBD1 is a possible D gene (5 bases). The CDR3 has 15 amino acids. The V end lost 0 bases, the J end lost 6 bases, and 12 bases lay between the germline ends. In germline, CDR1 is LGHNA, CDR2 YSLEER. The CDR3 region has the DNA TGCGCCAGCAGCCAAGATACCAGGGAAGGCAATGAGCAGTTCTTC. Translating it yields CASSQDTREGNEQFF.

The chain uses TRBV7-9 and TRBJ2-5; D remains unclear. The CDR3 is 16 residues long. Germline CDR1 and CDR2: SEHNR and FQNEAQ (reference sequence). Trimming removed 5 bases from V and 1 base from J, with 17 bases in between. The DNA of the CDR3 is TGTGCCAGCAGCCCAGTCGGCGGTTCCACCCAAGAGACCCAGTACTTC. Amino acid sequence: CASSPVGGSTQETQYF.

The chain uses TRBV29-1 and TRBJ2-1; no clear D gene. Trimming cost V 3 bases and J 7 bases, with 13 bases left between them. The CDR3 covers 13 residues. The V gene's germline CDR1 is SQVTM and CDR2 ANQGSEA. CDR3 sequence: CSVDEAQWNEQFF. The CDR3 DNA sequence: TGCAGCGTTGACGAGGCACAATGGAATGAGCAGTTCTTC.

The genes are TRBV19 and TRBJ1-2; D remains unclear. Per germline, CDR1 LNHDA and CDR2 SQIVND (reference sequence). V was shortened by 3 bases and J by 0 bases, with 11 bases between the two germline ends. This CDR3 is built from 15 residues. CDR3 nucleotides: TGTGCCAGTAGTATCGTTGGTCAGACTAACTATGGCTACACCTTC. Its protein is CASSIVGQTNYGYTF.

The chain recombines TRBV27 with TRBJ2-4, with 13 bases fitting TRBD2. V lost 5 bases to trimming and J lost 6 bases; unmatched junction nucleotides: 1. The CDR3 is 14 residues long. Germline CDR1 is MNHEY and CDR2 is SMNVEV (reference sequence). CDR3 amino acids: CASSRLAGGNIQYF. CDR3 in DNA: TGTGCCAGCAGTCGACTAGCGGGGGGAAACATTCAGTACTTC.

The V gene is TRBV14, the J gene TRBJ2-1, with 7 positions matching TRBD2. J lost 12 bases, V lost 1 base, and 6 bases had no gene match. CDR3 length equals 13 residues. Germline CDR1 SGHDN, CDR2 FVKESK. CDR3 amino acids: CASSQVPSGLQFF. CDR3 bases: TGTGCCAGCAGCCAAGTCCCTAGCGGCTTGCAGTTCTTC. The whole variable domain, filled in from reference TRBV14 and TRBJ2-1, reads EAGVTQFPSHSVIEKGQTVTLRCDPISGHDNLYWYRRVMGKEIKFLLHFVKESKQDESGMPNNRFLAERTGGTYSTLKVQPAELEDSGVYFCASSQVPSGLQFFGPGTRLTVL.

This clone was detected only a few times. DNA of the CDR3: TGTGCCTGGAGTGTGGGTAGCGGGAGAATAAATGAGCAGTTCTTC. As protein: CAWSVGSGRINEQFF. This sequence joins TRBV30 and TRBJ2-1; 9 bases are shared with TRBD2. V trimming: 0 bases; J trimming: 7 bases; junction bases outside the gene matches: 7. The CDR3 covers 15 residues. The germline gives CDR1 GTSNPN, CDR2 SVGIG (reference sequence).

This clone has just one count. This sequence joins TRBV12-1 and TRBJ2-5; the D call TRBD2 from the table was never checked on the DNA. TRBV12-1 is a pseudogene segment. This CDR3 comprises 19 residues. CDR3 amino acids: CASSSLRWGSGKSLETQYF. DNA for the CDR3: TGTGCCAGCAGCTCCCTTCGGTGGGGTAGCGGGAAGTCTTTAGAGACCCAGTACTTC.

The chain is built from TRBV5-1 and TRBJ2-7; 7 nucleotides match TRBD1. The CDR3 consists of 14 residues. The V gene end was trimmed by 7 bases and the J gene end by 3 bases; junction bases not matched to a gene: 10. Germline V CDR1 and CDR2: SGHRS, YFSETQ. The CDR3 here is CASLKTGKNYEQYF. The CDR3 DNA reads TGCGCCAGCCTCAAGACAGGGAAAAACTACGAGCAGTACTTC.

The chain couples TRBV5-5 to TRBJ2-7; tentative D call: TRBD2 (5 bases). Per the germline V gene, CDR1 is SGHKS and CDR2 is YYEKEE (reference sequence). Deletions cut 2 bases from V and 6 bases from J, with 9 bases between. This CDR3 spans 12 amino acids. DNA of the CDR3: TGTGCCAGCAGCTTCTGGACTCCCGAGCAGTACTTC. Its translation: CASSFWTPEQYF.

The chain employs TRBV5-1 and TRBJ1-3; perhaps TRBD1 as D (6 bases). V lost 5 bases, J lost 1 base, and 10 bases lay in between. Per the germline V gene, CDR1 is SGHRS and CDR2 is YFSETQ. CDR3 length: 14 residues. The chain's CDR3 is CASRGQASGNTIYF. The CDR3 DNA is TGCGCCAGCAGGGGACAAGCTTCTGGAAACACCATATATTTT.

The V and J genes are TRBV11-2 and TRBJ2-2, with 8 bases aligning to TRBD2. CDR1 and CDR2 from the germline V gene are SGHAT and FQNNGV. This CDR3 is 15 amino acids long. J gave up 7 bases and V 6 bases, and 10 bases lay outside the gene matches. CDR3 DNA sequence: TGTGCCAGCAGACGGCCGGGACTAGAGGGCGGGGAGCTGTTTTTT. It encodes CASRRPGLEGGELFF. Using reference TRBV11-2 and TRBJ2-2 for the parts outside the CDR3, the full variable domain is EAGVAQSPRYKIIEKRQSVAFWCNPISGHATLYWYQQILGQGPKLLIQFQNNGVVDDSQLPKDRFSAERLKGVDSTLKIQPAKLEDSAVYLCASRRPGLEGGELFFGEGSRLTVL.

This clone was found a few times. This chain uses TRBV2 with TRBJ2-7; D gene uncertain. V was clipped by 5 bases and J by 2 bases, with 13 bases between them. Germline CDR1 is SNHLY and CDR2 is FYNNEI. The CDR3 covers 14 residues. The CDR3 region is CASSWSLLTYEQYF. CDR3 nucleotides: TGTGCCAGCAGTTGGTCACTCCTAACCTACGAGCAGTACTTC.

The chain's CDR3 is CASSSQGPVNTEAFF. The CDR3 DNA reads as TGTGCCAGCAGCTCCCAGGGGCCGGTGAACACTGAAGCTTTCTTT. The J gene is TRBJ1-1, the V gene TRBV7-6, with TRBD1 as a possible D gene (6 bases). Deletions cut 4 bases from V and 0 bases from J, with 12 bases between. This CDR3 has 15 amino acids. Germline V gives CDR1 SGHVS, CDR2 FNYEAQ.

V usage is TRBV21-1 and J usage is TRBJ1-6; the table's D call TRBD1 went unverified against the DNA. TRBV21-1 is an annotated pseudogene. The CDR3 length is 14 residues. The CDR3 DNA sequence: TGTGCCAGCAGCAAGGACAGGGCAGCATCACCCCTCCACTTT. This sequence encodes CASSKDRAASPLHF.

The rearrangement uses TRBV4-1 and TRBJ1-2; D perhaps matches TRBD1 (5 bases). Germline CDR1 MGHRA, CDR2 YSYEKL. V dropped 0 bases and J dropped 3 bases, with 11 bases sitting between them. The CDR3 extends over 15 amino acids. In DNA, the CDR3 is TGCGCCAGCAGCCAAGACGACAGCAAGGACTATGGCTACACCTTC. The encoded protein is CASSQDDSKDYGYTF.

This clone appeared a single time. V is TRBV30 and J is TRBJ1-5, with 8 nucleotides matching TRBD1. V was pared by 0 bases and J by 3 bases, with 10 bases of the junction left unmatched. The CDR3 sequence is 17 residues long. Germline loops: CDR1 GTSNPN, CDR2 SVGIG (reference sequence). The CDR3 region is CAWSVGAGGVVNQPQHF. The CDR3 region has the DNA TGTGCCTGGAGTGTAGGGGCAGGGGGCGTTGTCAATCAGCCCCAGCATTTT.

This chain joins TRBV5-8 and TRBJ1-2; D is unresolved. Germline-derived CDR1 and CDR2 are SGHTS and YDEGEE. This CDR3 spans 13 amino acids. The ends were cut back, 0 bases at V and 4 bases at J, with 7 bases in the middle. This CDR3 is CASSLDPGYGYTF. Written as DNA, the CDR3 is TGTGCCAGCAGCTTGGATCCAGGCTATGGCTACACCTTC.

The V and J genes are TRBV6-1 and TRBJ2-1; possibly TRBD1 for D (5 bases). CDR1 is MNHNS and CDR2 is SASEGT in the germline V gene. Trimming stripped 5 bases from V and 7 bases from J, with 12 bases between. This CDR3 region has 13 residues. For the CDR3, the DNA is TGTGCCAGCAGTCAGGGCGGCATGAATGAGCAGTTCTTC. Translation: CASSQGGMNEQFF.

V and J are TRBV19 and TRBJ1-2; a possible D gene is TRBD1 (5 bases). Germline V gene data show CDR1 as LNHDA and CDR2 as SQIVND (reference sequence). The length of the CDR3 is 13 residues. The V gene lost 6 bases and the J gene lost 5 bases, with 13 bases spanning the gap. For the CDR3, the DNA is TGTGCCAGTAGCGCAGTCGCAGGGTATGGCTACACCTTC. Translation: CASSAVAGYGYTF.

V gene TRBV5-1 combines with J gene TRBJ2-7; TRBD1 matches at 7 bases. This CDR3 region has 15 residues. Germline V gives CDR1 SGHRS, CDR2 YFSETQ. V was clipped by 2 bases and J by 4 bases; unmatched bases: 9. The CDR3 reads CASSFYRGNRYEQYF. DNA for the CDR3: TGCGCCAGCAGCTTCTACAGGGGCAACAGGTACGAGCAGTACTTC.

This clone has more than one count but fewer than ten. The V and J genes are TRBV19 and TRBJ2-7, with a possible D match to TRBD1 (6 bases). The germline V gene has CDR1 LNHDA and CDR2 SQIVND (reference sequence). The CDR3 runs to 14 residues. The ends were cut back, 7 bases at V and 6 bases at J, with 19 bases in the middle. CDR3 nucleotide sequence: TGTGCCAGTAAGTCGCTTTCCCGAGGGGGCGAGCAGTACTTC. Translated, it gives CASKSLSRGGEQYF.

A remark on this clone: Within the sample, other DNA sequences also encode this same CDR3. This sequence joins TRBV7-9 and TRBJ1-2, with 10 bases lining up with TRBD1. Germline-derived CDR1 and CDR2 are SEHNR and FQNEAQ (reference sequence). The CDR3 spans 15 residues. Trimming at V came to 5 bases and at J to 2 bases, leaving 5 bases not matched to a gene. As DNA, the CDR3 is TGTGCCAGCAGCCCGGTGGACAGGGGGAACTATGGCTACACCTTC. Its protein is CASSPVDRGNYGYTF.

This clone was seen a handful of times. This chain's CDR3 is CASSFTLNTEAFF. The CDR3 nucleotides read TGTGCCAGCAGCTTTACACTGAACACTGAAGCTTTCTTT. The chain recombines TRBV7-3 with TRBJ1-1; no reliable D call. V dropped 3 bases and J dropped 0 bases, with 5 bases sitting between them. Germline V CDR1 and CDR2: SGHTA, FQGTGA. The CDR3 totals 13 residues.

In its sample, this clone was seen a few times. This sequence joins TRBV4-1 and TRBJ2-1; TRBD2 matches 7 bases. V trimming: 5 bases; J trimming: 0 bases; junction bases outside the gene matches: 10. The CDR3 loop spans 17 amino acids. Per germline, CDR1 MGHRA and CDR2 YSYEKL. CDR3 in amino acids: CASSARLRGSSYNEQFF. CDR3 DNA sequence: TGCGCCAGCAGCGCCCGACTCCGCGGGAGCTCCTACAATGAGCAGTTCTTC.

The V gene is TRBV27, the J gene TRBJ2-7, with TRBD1 as a possible D gene (5 bases). The CDR3 totals 15 residues. Trimming took 3 bases from V and 6 from J, leaving 18 bases between them. From germline, CDR1 is MNHEY and CDR2 SMNVEV (reference sequence). This CDR3 is CASSLGLGVGVEQYF. DNA of the CDR3: TGTGCCAGCAGTTTGGGCCTCGGAGTAGGGGTCGAGCAGTACTTC.

The sample holds a few counts of this clone. The V and J genes are TRBV6-4 and TRBJ1-1, with 7 bases that match TRBD1. The CDR3 covers 13 residues. Germline CDR1 and CDR2: MRHNA and SNTAGT. V was clipped by 5 bases and J by 5 bases; unmatched bases: 5. The chain's CDR3 is CASSSMTGTEAFF. The CDR3 nucleotides read TGTGCCAGCAGTAGTATGACAGGGACTGAAGCTTTCTTT.

The chain uses TRBV28 and TRBJ1-1, with D perhaps TRBD1 (6 bases). The germline V gene has CDR1 MDHEN and CDR2 SYDVKM. The CDR3 loop spans 14 amino acids. Trimming removed 10 bases at V and 0 bases at J, with 15 bases between. The CDR3 DNA reads as TGTGCCACGCTTACAGGGCAGGTGAACACTGAAGCTTTCTTT. Translation: CATLTGQVNTEAFF.